The TCR beta chain under discussion was sequenced for a study of blood T cell repertoires in COVID-19. Study as a whole: Collection of acute and convalescent COVID-19 samples took place in the United States, Italy and Spain. The analysed material was cDNA or gDNA that came from T cells, B-cell-depleted T cells, or PBMCs.

Original processing methods: Amplification with reference gene primers provided the estimates of nucleated cell counts. Assay: immunoSEQ multiplex PCR; the TCRdb copy retains only in-frame clones and omits some. The V and J calls and the clone size are those of that table, but D and trimming were determined from the DNA. In the table there are approximately 230,000 clones, over 75% of which are singletons. Germline values: CDR1 SGHTA, CDR2 FQGNSA. The CDR3 is 16 amino acids. Trimming at V came to 1 base and at J to 1 base, leaving 3 bases not matched to a gene. The chain is built from TRBV7-2 and TRBJ2-2, with 7 bases aligning to TRBD1. The specimen was peripheral blood. This receptor was taken from a woman in her 40s who had recovered from COVID-19. CDR3 in amino acids: CASSLEGQKNTGELFF. The CDR3 DNA follows: TGTGCCAGCAGCTTAGAGGGACAGAAGAACACCGGGGAGCTGTTTTTT.